Sequencing of this TCR beta chain was carried out in a study of early T cells in non-severe SARS-CoV-2 infection. Across the study: Unsorted whole-blood RNA was sequenced in bulk, leaving chains unpaired. The study's findings and limits: Comparison of clonotypes with VDJdb favored anti-spike CD8 responses while missing private and CD4 specificities.

The sample holds many counts of this clonotype. The antigen is undetermined. Attachment of unique molecular identifiers to individual cDNA molecules was performed. TCRdb re-analysed the 5' RACE reads in MiXCR, keeping a single row per CDR3 protein. The sample consists of about 29,000 distinct CDR3 sequences, around 5% of them appearing once. The sequencing sample was made of whole blood. The receptor was isolated from an adult who was a healthcare worker with PCR-confirmed SARS-CoV-2 infection or an uninfected control (not recorded which).

The CDR3 DNA reads as TGTGCCAGCAGCAGGGGGTCTGTGACACAGCCCCAGCATTTT. Translating it yields CASSRGSVTQPQHF. The gene calls are TRBV2 and TRBJ1-5, with 7 bases lining up with TRBD1. CDR3 length: 14 amino acids. Germline CDR1 SNHLY, CDR2 FYNNEI. Trimming cost V 6 bases and J 7 bases; bases outside gene matches: 9.